The rows below give T cell receptor beta chains drawn from one sample of a study of T and B cells in COVID-19 patients. One entry per CDR3 protein results from TCRdb running MiXCR on the multiplex PCR reads. Among about 13,000 distinct CDR3 sequences listed, roughly 23% were seen once. Material: blood. The origin of the receptors is a human donor who had recovered from COVID-19. Both conserved end residues are part of each CDR3. A D gene is named only where the DNA matches it firmly. Some rows mark clone size as missing; the rest say once, few, many or name a class of expanded clone.

J gene,V gene,D gene,clone size,CDR3 protein,CDR3 DNA
TRBJ2-7,TRBV19,NA,NA,CASTDGGEQYF,TGTGCCAGTACCGACGGGGGCGAGCAGTACTTC
TRBJ2-7,TRBV20-1,TRBD2,NA,CSARKTSGVFYEQYF,TGCAGTGCTAGAAAGACTAGCGGGGTGTTCTACGAGCAGTACTTC
TRBJ1-6,TRBV6-6,TRBD1,medium-sized,CASRTTDREPHNSPLHF,TGTGCCAGTAGAACCACAGACAGGGAACCTCACAATTCACCCCTCCACTTT
TRBJ2-3,TRBV6-5,TRBD2,NA,CASTLTSAAGGADTQYF,TGTGCCAGCACTTTGACTAGCGCGGCGGGGGGGGCAGATACGCAGTATTTT
TRBJ2-1,TRBV19,NA,medium-sized,CASSRLTGFYNEQFF,TGTGCCAGTAGTAGGCTTACAGGGTTCTACAATGAGCAGTTCTTC
TRBJ2-1,TRBV24-1,TRBD2,NA,CATSDATVAGPTRNEQFF,TGTGCCACCAGTGATGCAACCGTAGCGGGGCCGACGAGGAATGAGCAGTTCTTC
TRBJ2-7,TRBV7-2,TRBD1,NA,CASSRGGTGGYEQYF,TGTGCCAGCAGCCGCGGAGGTACAGGGGGGTACGAGCAGTACTTC
TRBJ1-1,TRBV4-1,NA,NA,CASTRTLLNTEAFF,TGCGCCAGCACCAGGACTCTTTTAAACACTGAAGCTTTCTTT
TRBJ2-3,TRBV14,NA,few,CASSQDLVQRQYF,TGTGCCAGCAGCCAAGATCTAGTCCAGAGGCAGTATTTT
TRBJ2-3,TRBV27,TRBD2,medium-sized,CASSFVVSSGREDTTDTQYF,TGTGCCAGCAGTTTTGTAGTGTCTAGCGGGAGGGAAGATACCACAGATACGCAGTATTTT
TRBJ2-1,TRBV6-1,NA,many,CASSVTGTGHNEQFF,TGTGCCAGCAGTGTAACCGGGACGGGCCACAATGAGCAGTTCTTC
TRBJ2-1,TRBV27,TRBD1,NA,CASSMGTGGRGEQFF,TGTGCCAGTAGTATGGGGACAGGGGGACGGGGTGAGCAGTTCTTC
TRBJ2-7,TRBV5-1,NA,NA,CASSPLSVSSYEQYF,TGCGCCAGCAGCCCCCTCAGTGTTAGCTCCTACGAGCAGTACTTC
TRBJ2-1,TRBV4-3,NA,NA,CASSQGGTNNEQFF,TGCGCCAGCAGCCAGGGGGGAACTAACAATGAGCAGTTCTTC
TRBJ1-4,TRBV6-6,NA,few,CASSYREREKLFF,TGTGCCAGCAGTTACAGGGAAAGAGAAAAACTGTTTTTT
TRBJ2-7,TRBV7-6,TRBD2,once,CASSLGGGLAGDYEQYF,TGTGCCAGCAGCTTAGGAGGTGGGCTAGCGGGAGACTACGAGCAGTACTTC
TRBJ2-1,TRBV6-6,TRBD2,many,CASSYPSSGVYEQFF,TGTGCCAGCAGTTACCCGAGTAGCGGGGTGTATGAGCAGTTCTTC
TRBJ1-2,TRBV29-1,NA,medium-sized,CSVEEDLAGRYGYTF,TGCAGCGTTGAAGAGGATTTAGCAGGGAGGTATGGCTACACCTTC
TRBJ1-5,TRBV14,NA,once,CASSHGGANVEYSNQPQHF,TGTGCCAGCAGCCACGGCGGGGCCAACGTGGAGTATAGCAATCAGCCCCAGCATTTT
TRBJ2-7,TRBV18,NA,many,CASSPIGGSEQYF,TGTGCCAGCTCACCAATAGGGGGAAGCGAGCAGTACTTC
TRBJ2-7,TRBV6-2/TRBV6-3,NA,few,CASSRHEVEQYF,TGTGCCAGCAGTCGCCACGAGGTCGAGCAGTACTTC
TRBJ2-3,TRBV11-1,TRBD2,medium-sized,CASSLGISGRAAFSGYTDTQYF,TGTGCCAGCAGCTTAGGTATTAGCGGGAGGGCCGCATTTTCTGGGTACACAGATACGCAGTATTTT
TRBJ1-1,TRBV10-1,NA,NA,CASMGALNTEAFF,TGCGCCAGCATGGGAGCTCTGAACACTGAAGCTTTCTTT
TRBJ2-2,TRBV7-6,TRBD2,medium-sized,CASSLGLAGVAGELFF,TGTGCCAGCAGCCTCGGGCTAGCGGGAGTGGCCGGGGAGCTGTTTTTT
TRBJ1-1,TRBV10-2,NA,NA,CASSDRISTEAFF,TGCGCCAGCAGTGATAGGATATCTACTGAAGCTTTCTTT
TRBJ1-2,TRBV7-9,TRBD1,few,CASTGQGLVSYTF,TGTGCCAGCACCGGACAGGGGCTAGTAAGCTACACCTTC
TRBJ2-6,TRBV6-5,NA,medium-sized,CASRRGANVLTF,TGTGCCAGCAGGCGTGGGGCCAACGTCCTGACTTTC
TRBJ2-3,TRBV19,TRBD2,medium-sized,CASSTDLAGLPTTDTQYF,TGTGCCAGTAGTACTGACTTAGCGGGGCTGCCCACCACAGATACGCAGTATTTT
TRBJ2-3,TRBV21-1,NA,few,CASSKNTDTQYF,TGTGCCAGCAGCAAGAACACAGATACGCAGTATTTT
TRBJ1-2,TRBV18,TRBD1,few,CASSPENRGYGYTF,TGTGCCAGCTCACCAGAAAACAGGGGCTATGGCTACACCTTC
TRBJ2-7,TRBV29-1,TRBD2,NA,CSVDWTGERTSGGASYEQYF,TGCAGCGTTGATTGGACAGGGGAACGGACTAGCGGGGGGGCCTCCTACGAGCAGTACTTC
TRBJ2-7,TRBV30,TRBD2,few,CAWEREKNEQYF,TGTGCCTGGGAGCGGGAGAAAAACGAGCAGTACTTC
TRBJ2-7,TRBV7-9,TRBD1,NA,CASYGDRNYEQYF,TGTGCCAGCTATGGGGACAGGAACTACGAGCAGTACTTC
TRBJ1-4,TRBV20-1,TRBD1,NA,CSAVDRGGEKLFF,TGCAGTGCCGTGGACAGGGGGGGTGAAAAACTGTTTTTT
TRBJ1-1,TRBV19,TRBD1,many,CASNVVGTGANTEAFF,TGTGCCAGTAATGTTGTGGGGACAGGGGCGAACACTGAAGCTTTCTTT
TRBJ2-5,TRBV19,NA,medium-sized,CASSTRWDHQETQYF,TGTGCCAGTAGTACCAGGTGGGACCACCAAGAGACCCAGTACTTC
TRBJ1-1,TRBV11-2,NA,once,CASSLDWAAEAFF,TGTGCCAGCAGCTTAGATTGGGCAGCCGAAGCTTTCTTT
TRBJ2-1,TRBV20-1,NA,NA,CSAYRASSSYNEQFF,TGCAGTGCCTACCGGGCCTCGAGCTCCTACAATGAGCAGTTCTTC
TRBJ1-1,TRBV27,NA,many,CASSLSANTLNTEAFF,TGTGCCAGCAGTTTATCGGCTAACACATTGAACACTGAAGCTTTCTTT
TRBJ2-7,TRBV12-3/TRBV12-4,NA,many,CASSLAGTLSYEQYF,TGTGCCAGCAGTTTGGCAGGGACCCTCTCCTACGAGCAGTACTTC
TRBJ2-7,TRBV12-3/TRBV12-4,TRBD1,NA,CASSLGTGGPLSPEQYF,TGTGCCAGCAGTTTAGGGACAGGGGGCCCTCTGTCCCCCGAGCAGTACTTC
TRBJ2-1,TRBV30,TRBD2,medium-sized,CAWSGLAGRLEQFF,TGTGCCTGGAGTGGGCTAGCGGGAAGACTTGAGCAGTTCTTC
TRBJ2-1,TRBV6-6,TRBD2,NA,CASSYGGAGGPNEQFF,TGTGCCAGCAGTTACGGGGGAGCGGGGGGGCCCAATGAGCAGTTCTTC
TRBJ2-3,TRBV5-4,TRBD1,medium-sized,CASRRTGGSTDTQYF,TGTGCCAGCAGGAGGACAGGGGGTAGCACAGATACGCAGTATTTT
TRBJ2-3,TRBV27,NA,medium-sized,CASSPPPPKGRDTQYF,TGTGCCAGCAGTCCACCCCCGCCAAAAGGGAGAGATACGCAGTATTTT
TRBJ2-5,TRBV7-6,TRBD2,few,CASSPREGETQYF,TGTGCCAGCAGCCCTAGGGAGGGGGAGACCCAGTACTTC
TRBJ2-1,TRBV5-4,NA,few,CASSLGRGNEQFF,TGTGCCAGCAGCTTGGGCCGGGGCAATGAGCAGTTCTTC
TRBJ2-1,TRBV19,TRBD2,many,CASQRDGNVEQFF,TGTGCCAGCCAGCGGGACGGCAATGTGGAGCAGTTCTTC
TRBJ1-4,TRBV7-2,TRBD1,few,CASSFIRGLNEKLFF,TGTGCCAGCAGCTTTATTAGGGGGCTTAATGAAAAACTGTTTTTT
TRBJ2-7,TRBV12-3/TRBV12-4,NA,many,CASSPSVRGGSYEQYF,TGTGCCAGCAGTCCCTCGGTCCGGGGTGGATCCTACGAGCAGTACTTC
TRBJ2-1,TRBV6-5,TRBD2,many,CASRPSGVAYNEQFF,TGTGCCAGCAGACCCAGCGGGGTAGCCTACAATGAGCAGTTCTTC
TRBJ2-5,TRBV6-6,NA,many,CASSHGEKTQYF,TGTGCCAGCAGCCATGGGGAAAAGACCCAGTACTTC
TRBJ2-7,TRBV5-6,NA,medium-sized,CASSLVRQGGSGAVYEQYF,TGTGCCAGCAGCTTGGTCCGGCAGGGGGGGAGCGGGGCCGTCTACGAGCAGTACTTC